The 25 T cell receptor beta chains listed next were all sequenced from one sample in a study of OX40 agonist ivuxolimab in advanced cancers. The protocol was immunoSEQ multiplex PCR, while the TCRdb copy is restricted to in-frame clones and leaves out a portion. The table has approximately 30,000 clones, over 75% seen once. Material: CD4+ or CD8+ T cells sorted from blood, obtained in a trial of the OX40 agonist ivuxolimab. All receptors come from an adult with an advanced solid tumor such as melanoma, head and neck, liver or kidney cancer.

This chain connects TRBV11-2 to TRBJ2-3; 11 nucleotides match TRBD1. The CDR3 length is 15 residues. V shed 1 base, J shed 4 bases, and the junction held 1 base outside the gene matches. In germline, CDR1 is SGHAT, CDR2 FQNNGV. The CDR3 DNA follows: TGTGCCAGCAGCTTAGGGACAGGGGGCTCAGATACGCAGTATTTT. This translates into CASSLGTGGSDTQYF.

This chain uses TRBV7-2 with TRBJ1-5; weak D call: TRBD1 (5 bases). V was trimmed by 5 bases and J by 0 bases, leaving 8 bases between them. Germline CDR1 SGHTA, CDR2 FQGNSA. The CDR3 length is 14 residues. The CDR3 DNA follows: TGTGCCAGCAGCGGAGGGGTTAGCAATCAGCCCCAGCATTTT. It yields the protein CASSGGVSNQPQHF.

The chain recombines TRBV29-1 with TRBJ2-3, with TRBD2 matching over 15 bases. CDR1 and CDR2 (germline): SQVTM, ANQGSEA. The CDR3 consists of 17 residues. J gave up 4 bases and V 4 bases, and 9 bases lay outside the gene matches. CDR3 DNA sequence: TGCAGCGTTGCTGGACTAGCGGGAGGGCCGTTGTCAGATACGCAGTATTTT. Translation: CSVAGLAGGPLSDTQYF.

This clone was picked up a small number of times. CDR3 amino acids: CASSAPGVWLSYNEQFF. For the CDR3, the DNA is TGTGCCAGCAGTGCCCCAGGGGTTTGGCTGTCCTACAATGAGCAGTTCTTC. The chain joins TRBV25-1 to TRBJ2-1; tentatively, D is TRBD1 (6 bases). V shed 4 bases and J shed 1 base, with 17 bases lying between them. From germline, CDR1 is MGHDK and CDR2 SYGVNS. This CDR3 spans 17 amino acids.

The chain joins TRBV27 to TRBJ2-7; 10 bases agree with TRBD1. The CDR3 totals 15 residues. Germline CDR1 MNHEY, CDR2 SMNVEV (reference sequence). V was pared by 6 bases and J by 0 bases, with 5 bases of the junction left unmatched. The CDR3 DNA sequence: TGTGCCAGCAGCCCGCGGACAGGGGGCTCCTACGAGCAGTACTTC. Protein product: CASSPRTGGSYEQYF.

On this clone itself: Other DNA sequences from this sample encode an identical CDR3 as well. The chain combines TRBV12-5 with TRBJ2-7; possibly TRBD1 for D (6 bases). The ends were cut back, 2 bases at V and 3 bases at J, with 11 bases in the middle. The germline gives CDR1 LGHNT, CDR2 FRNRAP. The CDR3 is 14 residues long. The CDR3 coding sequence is TGTGCTAGTGGTTTGACAGGGTCCCACTACGAGCAGTACTTC. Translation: CASGLTGSHYEQYF. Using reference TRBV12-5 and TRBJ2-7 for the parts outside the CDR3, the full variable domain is DARVTQTPRHKVTEMGQEVTMRCQPILGHNTVFWYRQTMMQGLELLAYFRNRAPLDDSGMPKDRFSAEMPDATLATLKIQPSEPRDSAVYFCASGLTGSHYEQYFGPGTRLTVT.

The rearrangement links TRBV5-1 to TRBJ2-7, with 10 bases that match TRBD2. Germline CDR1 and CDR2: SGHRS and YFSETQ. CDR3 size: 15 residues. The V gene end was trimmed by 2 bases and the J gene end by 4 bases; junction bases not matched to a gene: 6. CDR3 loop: CASSFPSGSTYEQYF. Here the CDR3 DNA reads TGCGCCAGCAGCTTCCCTAGCGGGAGTACGTACGAGCAGTACTTC. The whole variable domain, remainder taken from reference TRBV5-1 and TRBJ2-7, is KAGVTQTPRYLIKTRGQQVTLSCSPISGHRSVSWYQQTPGQGLQFLFEYFSETQRNKGNFPGRFSGRQFSNSRSEMNVSTLELGDSALYLCASSFPSGSTYEQYFGPGTRLTVT.

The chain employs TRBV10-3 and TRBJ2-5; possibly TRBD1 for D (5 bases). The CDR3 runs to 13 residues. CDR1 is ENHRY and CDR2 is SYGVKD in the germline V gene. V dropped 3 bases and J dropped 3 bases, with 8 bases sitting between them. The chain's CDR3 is CAISDEGEETQYF. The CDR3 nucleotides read TGTGCCATCAGTGACGAAGGGGAAGAGACCCAGTACTTC.

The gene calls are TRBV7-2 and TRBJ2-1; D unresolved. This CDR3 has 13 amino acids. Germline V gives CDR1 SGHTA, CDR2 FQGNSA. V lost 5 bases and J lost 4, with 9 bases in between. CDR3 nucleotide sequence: TGTGCCAGCAGCCTGAATCCTTACAATGAGCAGTTCTTC. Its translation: CASSLNPYNEQFF.

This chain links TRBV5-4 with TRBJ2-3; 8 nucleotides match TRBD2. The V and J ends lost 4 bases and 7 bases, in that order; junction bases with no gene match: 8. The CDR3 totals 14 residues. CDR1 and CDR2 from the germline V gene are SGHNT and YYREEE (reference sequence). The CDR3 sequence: CASSPGTSQHTQYF. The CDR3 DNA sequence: TGTGCCAGCAGCCCCGGGACTAGTCAACATACGCAGTATTTT.

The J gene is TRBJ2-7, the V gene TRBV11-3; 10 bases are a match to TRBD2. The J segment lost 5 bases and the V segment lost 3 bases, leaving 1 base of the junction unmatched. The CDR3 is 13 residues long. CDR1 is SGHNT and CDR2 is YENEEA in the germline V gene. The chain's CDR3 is CASSFGLADEQYF. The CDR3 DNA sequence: TGTGCCAGCAGCTTCGGACTAGCGGACGAGCAGTACTTC.

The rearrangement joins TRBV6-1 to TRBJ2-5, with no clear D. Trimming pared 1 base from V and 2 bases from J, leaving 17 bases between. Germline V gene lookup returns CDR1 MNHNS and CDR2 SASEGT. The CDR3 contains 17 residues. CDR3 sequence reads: CASSEVGRIGYQETQYF. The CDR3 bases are TGTGCCAGCAGTGAAGTCGGTAGGATAGGGTATCAAGAGACCCAGTACTTC.

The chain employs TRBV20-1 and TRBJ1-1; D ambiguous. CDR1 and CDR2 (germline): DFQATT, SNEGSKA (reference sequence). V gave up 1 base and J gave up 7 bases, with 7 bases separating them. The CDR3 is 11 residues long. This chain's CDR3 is CSARVPDEAFF. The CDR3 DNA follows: TGCAGTGCTAGAGTCCCCGATGAAGCTTTCTTT.

The DNA for the CDR3 is TGTGCCAGCAGCTTAGACGGCGGGAGTGGCTTCACAGATACGCAGTATTTT. Translation: CASSLDGGSGFTDTQYF. This chain uses TRBV7-2 with TRBJ2-3; 7 bases are a match to TRBD2. Germline lookup yields CDR1 SGHTA and CDR2 FQGNSA. CDR3 length equals 17 residues. The V gene end was trimmed by 1 base and the J gene end by 2 bases; junction bases not matched to a gene: 9. Variable domain in full (rest from reference TRBV7-2 and TRBJ2-3): GAGVSQSPSNKVTEKGKDVELRCDPISGHTALYWYRQSLGQGLEFLIYFQGNSAPDKSGLPSDRFSAERTGGSVSTLTIQRTQQEDSAVYLCASSLDGGSGFTDTQYFGPGTRLTVL.

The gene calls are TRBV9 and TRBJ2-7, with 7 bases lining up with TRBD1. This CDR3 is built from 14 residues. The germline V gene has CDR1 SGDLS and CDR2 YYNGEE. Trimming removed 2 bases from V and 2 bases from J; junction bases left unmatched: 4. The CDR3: CASSVTGDAYEQYF. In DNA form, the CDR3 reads TGTGCCAGCAGCGTTACAGGGGATGCCTACGAGCAGTACTTC.

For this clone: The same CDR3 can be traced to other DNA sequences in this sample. CDR3 residues: CSVEESYNEQFF. In DNA, the CDR3 is TGCAGCGTTGAAGAATCCTACAATGAGCAGTTCTTC. V gene TRBV29-1 combines with J gene TRBJ2-1; D not resolved. Germline CDR1 and CDR2: SQVTM and ANQGSEA. V was shortened by 0 bases and J by 1 base, with 1 base between the two germline ends. The CDR3 loop spans 12 amino acids.

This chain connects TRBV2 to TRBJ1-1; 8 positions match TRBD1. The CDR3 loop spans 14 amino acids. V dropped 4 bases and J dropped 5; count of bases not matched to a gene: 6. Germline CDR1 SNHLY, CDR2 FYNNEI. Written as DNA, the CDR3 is TGTGCCAGCAGTGTCTCTCGGACAGGGACTGAAGCTTTCTTT. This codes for CASSVSRTGTEAFF.

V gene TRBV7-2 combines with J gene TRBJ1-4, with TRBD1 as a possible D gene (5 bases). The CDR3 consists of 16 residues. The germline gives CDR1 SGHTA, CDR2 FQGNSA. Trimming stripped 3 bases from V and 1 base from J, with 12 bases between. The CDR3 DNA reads TGTGCCAGCAGCTTGACTCCAGGGCTAACTAATGAAAAACTGTTTTTT. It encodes CASSLTPGLTNEKLFF.

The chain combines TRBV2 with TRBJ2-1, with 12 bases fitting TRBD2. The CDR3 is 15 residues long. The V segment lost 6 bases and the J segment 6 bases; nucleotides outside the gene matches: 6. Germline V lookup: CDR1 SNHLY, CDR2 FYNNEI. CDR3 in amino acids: CASRGLLAGGNEQFF. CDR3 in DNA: TGTGCCAGCAGGGGACTACTAGCGGGAGGCAATGAGCAGTTCTTC.

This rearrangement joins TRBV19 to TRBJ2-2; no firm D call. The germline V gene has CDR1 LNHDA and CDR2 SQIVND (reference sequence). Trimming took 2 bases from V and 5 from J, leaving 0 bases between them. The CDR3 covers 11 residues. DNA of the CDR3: TGTGCCAGTAGTATAACCGGGGAGCTGTTTTTT. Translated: CASSITGELFF.

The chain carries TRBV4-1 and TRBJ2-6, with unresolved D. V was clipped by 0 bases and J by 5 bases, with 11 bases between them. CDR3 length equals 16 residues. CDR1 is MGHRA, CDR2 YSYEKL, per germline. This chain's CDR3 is CASSQEVPRWANVLTF. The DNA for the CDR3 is TGCGCCAGCAGCCAAGAGGTCCCCCGCTGGGCCAACGTCCTGACTTTC.

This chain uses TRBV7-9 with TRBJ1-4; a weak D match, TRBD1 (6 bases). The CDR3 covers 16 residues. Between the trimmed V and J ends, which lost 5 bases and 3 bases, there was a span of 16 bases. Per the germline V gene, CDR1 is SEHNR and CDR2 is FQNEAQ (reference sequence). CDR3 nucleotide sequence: TGTGCCAGCAGCAAAAACCCGACAGGCGCTAATGAAAAACTGTTTTTT. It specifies CASSKNPTGANEKLFF.

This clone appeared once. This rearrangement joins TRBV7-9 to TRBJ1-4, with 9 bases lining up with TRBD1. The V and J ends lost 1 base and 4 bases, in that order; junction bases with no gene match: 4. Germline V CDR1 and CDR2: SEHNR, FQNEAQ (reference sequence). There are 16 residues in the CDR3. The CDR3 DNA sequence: TGTGCCAGCAGCTTAGTGGACAGGGGTATTAATGAAAAACTGTTTTTT. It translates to CASSLVDRGINEKLFF. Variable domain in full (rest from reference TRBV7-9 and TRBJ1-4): DTGVSQNPRHKITKRGQNVTFRCDPISEHNRLYWYRQTLGQGPEFLTYFQNEAQLEKSRLLSDRFSAERPKGSFSTLEIQRTEQGDSAMYLCASSLVDRGINEKLFFGSGTQLSVL.

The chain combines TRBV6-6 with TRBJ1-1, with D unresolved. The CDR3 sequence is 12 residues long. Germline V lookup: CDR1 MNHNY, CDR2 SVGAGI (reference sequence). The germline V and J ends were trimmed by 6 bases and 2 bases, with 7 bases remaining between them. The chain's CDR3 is CASSHINTEAFF. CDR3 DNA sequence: TGTGCCAGCAGCCACATAAACACTGAAGCTTTCTTT.

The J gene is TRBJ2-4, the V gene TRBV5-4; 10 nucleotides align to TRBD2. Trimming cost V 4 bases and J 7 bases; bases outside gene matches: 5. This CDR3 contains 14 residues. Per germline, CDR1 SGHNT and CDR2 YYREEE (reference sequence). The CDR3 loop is CASSHPGLANIQYF. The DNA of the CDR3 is TGTGCCAGCAGCCACCCGGGACTAGCGAACATTCAGTACTTC.